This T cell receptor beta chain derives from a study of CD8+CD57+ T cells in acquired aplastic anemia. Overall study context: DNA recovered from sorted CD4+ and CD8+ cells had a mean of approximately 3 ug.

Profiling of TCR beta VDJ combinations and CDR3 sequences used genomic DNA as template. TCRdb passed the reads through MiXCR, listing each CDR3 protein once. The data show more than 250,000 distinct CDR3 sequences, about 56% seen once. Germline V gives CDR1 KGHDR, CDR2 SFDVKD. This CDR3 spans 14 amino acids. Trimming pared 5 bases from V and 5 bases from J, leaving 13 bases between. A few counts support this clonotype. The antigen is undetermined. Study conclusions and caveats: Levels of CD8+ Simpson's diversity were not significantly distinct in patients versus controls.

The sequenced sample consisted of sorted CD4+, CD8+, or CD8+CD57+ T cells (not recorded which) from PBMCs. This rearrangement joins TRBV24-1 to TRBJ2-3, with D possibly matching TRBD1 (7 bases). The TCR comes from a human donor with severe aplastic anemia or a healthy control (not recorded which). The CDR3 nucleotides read TGTGCCACCAGTGCGGAGGGGGCGGGAGATACGCAGTATTTT. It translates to CATSAEGAGDTQYF.